This T cell receptor beta chain appears in the sequencing data of a study of control samples from healthy donors and cancer patients. Assay used: immunoSEQ multiplex PCR; TCRdb lists only in-frame clones, some missing. The sample shows tens of thousands of clones, around 86% of them seen only once. The CDR3 consists of 11 residues. V was clipped by 5 bases and J by 11 bases, with 10 bases between them. The germline gives CDR1 LNHDA, CDR2 SQIVND (reference sequence). The TCR sequence derives from a woman aged 45-60 years with colorectal cancer. The chain carries TRBV19 and TRBJ2-4; maybe TRBD1 (6 bases). Sequenced input: PBMCs. In DNA form, the CDR3 reads TGTGCCAGTAGTTTGGACAGACTTCAGTACTTC. Its translation: CASSLDRLQYF.